Listed below are T cell receptor beta chains from one sample, sequenced in a study of read filtering for tumor transcriptome and immune sequencing. One entry per CDR3 protein results from TCRdb running MiXCR on the reads. The sample includes 100,000 to 150,000 distinct CDR3 sequences, 10% to 15% of them seen just once. What was sequenced was a population of CD138-negative cells sorted from bone marrow. All receptors derive from a donor over 35 with multiple myeloma. Both conserved end residues are part of each CDR3. The order of the fields is V gene, J gene, CDR3 length, CDR3 protein.

V gene: TRBV7-2; J gene: TRBJ1-3; CDR3 length: 16; CDR3 protein: CASSFTATGGGNTIYF
V gene: TRBV7-2; J gene: TRBJ1-3; CDR3 length: 13; CDR3 protein: CATGQGAGNTIYF
V gene: TRBV12-3/TRBV12-4; J gene: TRBJ1-2; CDR3 length: 13; CDR3 protein: CASSPPQVYGYTF
V gene: TRBV30; J gene: TRBJ2-5; CDR3 length: 14; CDR3 protein: CAWSARTAGETQYF
V gene: TRBV3-1; J gene: TRBJ2-7; CDR3 length: 17; CDR3 protein: CASSQDRGAGGVYEQYF
V gene: TRBV6-5; J gene: TRBJ2-3; CDR3 length: 13; CDR3 protein: CASSSGVADTQYF
V gene: TRBV29-1; J gene: TRBJ2-3; CDR3 length: 19; CDR3 protein: CSVEEGREPISSRADTQYF
V gene: TRBV5-4; J gene: TRBJ2-2; CDR3 length: 16; CDR3 protein: CASSAQGISRSGELFF
V gene: TRBV2; J gene: TRBJ2-7; CDR3 length: 11; CDR3 protein: CASSGPYEQYF
V gene: TRBV5-1; J gene: TRBJ2-2; CDR3 length: 17; CDR3 protein: CASSLGRGPSNTGELFF
V gene: TRBV19; J gene: TRBJ1-2; CDR3 length: 17; CDR3 protein: CASSILDRGGPNYGYTF
V gene: TRBV5-5; J gene: TRBJ1-5; CDR3 length: 15; CDR3 protein: CASSSGTGGSQPQHF
V gene: TRBV23-1; J gene: TRBJ2-7; CDR3 length: 12; CDR3 protein: CASILGAYEQYF
V gene: TRBV6-5; J gene: TRBJ1-4; CDR3 length: 14; CDR3 protein: CASKPGPTNEKLFF
V gene: TRBV29-1; J gene: TRBJ1-1; CDR3 length: 13; CDR3 protein: CSVRTGLNTEAFF
V gene: TRBV5-6; J gene: TRBJ2-3; CDR3 length: 16; CDR3 protein: CASSASEGLFTDTQYF
V gene: TRBV20-1; J gene: TRBJ2-1; CDR3 length: 15; CDR3 protein: CSARDSMSSYNEQFF
V gene: TRBV2; J gene: TRBJ2-5; CDR3 length: 11; CDR3 protein: CTSSGEETQYF
V gene: TRBV6-5; J gene: TRBJ2-1; CDR3 length: 15; CDR3 protein: CASSPDRGPAGEQFF
V gene: TRBV9; J gene: TRBJ2-3; CDR3 length: 16; CDR3 protein: CASSSDGDLSTDTQYF
V gene: TRBV5-4; J gene: TRBJ1-2; CDR3 length: 13; CDR3 protein: CASSGLGADGYTF
V gene: TRBV25-1; J gene: TRBJ1-2; CDR3 length: 15; CDR3 protein: CASSTLGEGNYGYTF
V gene: TRBV5-1; J gene: TRBJ2-7; CDR3 length: 14; CDR3 protein: CASSLAYPSYEQYF
V gene: TRBV20-1; J gene: TRBJ2-1; CDR3 length: 15; CDR3 protein: CSARIAGSSYNEQFF
V gene: TRBV30; J gene: TRBJ2-2; CDR3 length: 15; CDR3 protein: CAWSGVPLNTGELFF
V gene: TRBV5-1; J gene: TRBJ1-2; CDR3 length: 14; CDR3 protein: CASSLTGQNYGYTF
V gene: TRBV7-9; J gene: TRBJ1-1; CDR3 length: 12; CDR3 protein: CASSLFAGEAFF
V gene: TRBV27; J gene: TRBJ2-2; CDR3 length: 15; CDR3 protein: CASRFMVTNTGELFF
V gene: TRBV5-4; J gene: TRBJ2-2; CDR3 length: 16; CDR3 protein: CASSLVDGRAGGELFF
V gene: TRBV7-9; J gene: TRBJ2-1; CDR3 length: 17; CDR3 protein: CASSSGTSGSSYNEQFF
V gene: TRBV28; J gene: TRBJ2-3; CDR3 length: 14; CDR3 protein: CASRPTGYTDTQYF
V gene: TRBV5-1; J gene: TRBJ1-2; CDR3 length: 15; CDR3 protein: CASSSQRAGNYGYTF
V gene: TRBV28; J gene: TRBJ2-2; CDR3 length: 16; CDR3 protein: CASSPRTSTIAGELFF
V gene: TRBV6-5; J gene: TRBJ2-2; CDR3 length: 15; CDR3 protein: CASSYQGGYTGELFF
V gene: TRBV18; J gene: TRBJ2-7; CDR3 length: 12; CDR3 protein: CASSPASDEQYF
V gene: TRBV7-9; J gene: TRBJ1-4; CDR3 length: 10; CDR3 protein: CATAVEKLFF
V gene: TRBV10-2; J gene: TRBJ1-4; CDR3 length: 13; CDR3 protein: CASGSGFDEKLLF
V gene: TRBV5-1; J gene: TRBJ2-6; CDR3 length: 16; CDR3 protein: CASSFAGSSGANVLTF
V gene: TRBV12-3/TRBV12-4; J gene: TRBJ2-3; CDR3 length: 14; CDR3 protein: CASRLLAGGDTQYF
V gene: TRBV20-1; J gene: TRBJ1-1; CDR3 length: 13; CDR3 protein: CSAREGAGTEAFF
V gene: TRBV7-2; J gene: TRBJ2-3; CDR3 length: 14; CDR3 protein: CASSSGLRADTQYF
V gene: TRBV29-1; J gene: TRBJ1-1; CDR3 length: 13; CDR3 protein: CSVGEDGTTEAFF
V gene: TRBV29-1; J gene: TRBJ2-5; CDR3 length: 14; CDR3 protein: CSASGELGQETQCF
V gene: TRBV4-2; J gene: TRBJ2-5; CDR3 length: 16; CDR3 protein: CASSQDPLRYQETQYF
V gene: TRBV15; J gene: TRBJ2-3; CDR3 length: 17; CDR3 protein: CATSRRLAGGVADTQYF
V gene: TRBV7-2; J gene: TRBJ1-1; CDR3 length: 16; CDR3 protein: CASSRDRGLLDTEAFF
V gene: TRBV12-3/TRBV12-4; J gene: TRBJ2-2; CDR3 length: 16; CDR3 protein: CASTSRGGGRTGELFF
V gene: TRBV20-1; J gene: .; CDR3 length: 15; CDR3 protein: CSARQGPQGSLPQYF
V gene: TRBV4-2; J gene: TRBJ2-3; CDR3 length: 15; CDR3 protein: CASSTRTSPTDTQYF